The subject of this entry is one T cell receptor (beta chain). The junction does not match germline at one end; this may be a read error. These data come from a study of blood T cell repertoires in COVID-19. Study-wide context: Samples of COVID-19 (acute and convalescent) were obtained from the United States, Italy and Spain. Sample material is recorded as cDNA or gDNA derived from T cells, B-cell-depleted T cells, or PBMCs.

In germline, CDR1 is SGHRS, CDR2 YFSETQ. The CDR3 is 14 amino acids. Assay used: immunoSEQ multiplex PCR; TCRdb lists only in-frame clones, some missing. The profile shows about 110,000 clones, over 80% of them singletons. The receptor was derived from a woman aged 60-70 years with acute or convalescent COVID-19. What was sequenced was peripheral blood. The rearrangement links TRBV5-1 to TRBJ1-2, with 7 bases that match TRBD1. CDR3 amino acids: CASSLGQTAYGYTF. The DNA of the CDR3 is TGCGCCAGCAGTTTGGGACAGACTGCCTATGGCTACACCTTC.